This T cell receptor beta chain was observed in a study of technical replicates of blood from a few donors. Germline V gene sequence: CDR1 SGHVS, CDR2 FQNEAQ. After removal of 1 base from V and 8 bases from J, the junction contained 8 bases not matched to a gene. The CDR3 runs 15 residues. This clone appeared once. Using immunoSEQ multiplex PCR, the repertoire was profiled, and TCRdb retains in-frame clones only, with some absent. The sample lists more than 65,000 clones; over 95% were seen once. The chain recombines TRBV7-8 with TRBJ1-2, with 9 bases fitting TRBD1. The sequence was collected from a human donor in good health. The sequencing sample was made of T cells isolated from PBMCs. CDR3 in amino acids: CASSLGQGGQGGYTF. In nucleotides, the CDR3 is TGTGCCAGCAGCTTAGGACAGGGGGGCCAGGGGGGCTACACCTTC.